The clone carrying this T cell receptor beta chain was seen only once. Repertoires were generated with immunoSEQ multiplex PCR, while TCRdb's copy carries only in-frame clones and drops some. The sample holds approximately 31,000 clones, 88% seen once. This entry is derived from a study of T cell responses to AZD1222 COVID-19 vaccine. CDR3 length: 15 residues. From germline, CDR1 is SGDLS and CDR2 YYNGEE. The junction had 10 bases not matched to a gene; V was cut back by 4 bases and J by 7 bases. The sequences come from peripheral blood, collected 28 days after the second AZD1222 dose. The chain recombines TRBV9 with TRBJ1-1; 10 bases are shared with TRBD1. This TCR derives from an adult who received the AZD1222 COVID-19 vaccine. CDR3 coding DNA: TGTGCCAGCAGCCTAAGACAGGGGGCGATGGGTGAAGCTTTCTTT. Amino acid sequence: CASSLRQGAMGEAFF.